This TCR beta chain came from a study of somatic mutations in cytotoxic T cells in rheumatoid arthritis. About the research overall: No treatment had yet been given when patient blood (around 30 ml EDTA) was drawn, right after diagnosis.

This table comes from immunoSEQ multiplex PCR, and its TCRdb copy is limited to in-frame clones, with some not included. The table has approximately 18,000 clones, 75% to 90% seen once. Comments on this clone: Its matching antigen is unknown.

Trimming removed 4 bases at V and 7 bases at J, with 14 bases between. This CDR3 spans 13 amino acids. The V gene's germline CDR1 is SQVTM and CDR2 ANQGSEA. Broader study findings: Multiple comparisons were not accounted for in the slight TRBV07 underrepresentation seen in rheumatoid arthritis patients. The antigen targets of the expanded CD8+ clones were unknown.

The J gene is TRBJ1-3, the V gene TRBV29-1; unclear D gene. The origin of this receptor is an adult with rheumatoid arthritis. Material: CD8+ T cells sorted from blood. The CDR3 nucleotides read TGCAGCGTTGTACGGCAGACCCAGAACACCATATATTTT. Translated, it gives CSVVRQTQNTIYF.